These 14 T cell receptor beta chains originate from one sample sequenced in a study of blood T cells in healthy people across ages. PCR was performed a second time for 7 to 11 cycles using a sample-barcoded 5' primer and a J-beta primer mix. One entry per CDR3 protein, called by TCRdb with MiXCR from the 5' RACE reads. Among hundreds of thousands of distinct CDR3 sequences listed, over 45% were seen once. The sample comprised blood. The receptors here all came from a woman aged 55 to 70 in good health.

V gene TRBV28 combines with J gene TRBJ1-5; no reliable D call. The ends were cut back, 7 bases at V and 2 bases at J, with 6 bases in the middle. CDR3 length equals 12 residues. The germline V gene has CDR1 MDHEN and CDR2 SYDVKM. CDR3 nucleotides: TGTGCCAGCAAGTGGGGCAATCAGCCCCAGCATTTT. Translation: CASKWGNQPQHF.

The V call is TRBV2, the J call TRBJ1-5; no definite D call. V was cut by 4 bases and J by 0 bases, with 10 bases left in between. CDR3 length: 15 amino acids. CDR1 and CDR2 (germline): SNHLY, FYNNEI. Here the CDR3 reads CASSVSGDSNQPQHF. CDR3 DNA sequence: TGTGCCAGCAGTGTTAGCGGGGATAGCAATCAGCCCCAGCATTTT.

As concerns this clonotype: An end of the junction does not agree with germline; a read error may underlie this. The chain couples TRBV7-2 to TRBJ1-1, with a possible D match to TRBD1 (6 bases). Germline CDR1 SGHTA, CDR2 FQGNSA. The CDR3 is 14 amino acids. CDR3 in amino acids: CAGSLKGGVAEAFF. CDR3 in DNA: TGTGCCGGCAGCCTCAAAGGGGGGGTTGCTGAAGCTTTCTTT.

The chain carries TRBV6-2 or TRBV6-3 and TRBJ2-1, with D hard to call. Germline CDR1 MNHEY, CDR2 SVGEGT. The CDR3 contains 12 residues. V was cut by 5 bases and J by 7 bases, with 9 bases left in between. CDR3 sequence reads: CASSPQRNEQFF. The DNA for the CDR3 is TGTGCCAGCAGTCCCCAGAGAAATGAGCAGTTCTTC.

The chain is built from TRBV5-1 and TRBJ1-4; 8 nucleotides match TRBD1. J was trimmed by 5 bases and V by 3 bases; bases with no gene match: 6. Germline CDR1 reads SGHRS; CDR2 reads YFSETQ. This CDR3 is built from 15 residues. Here the CDR3 reads CASSSGQGENEKLFF. In DNA form, the CDR3 reads TGCGCCAGCAGCTCAGGACAGGGAGAGAATGAAAAACTGTTTTTT.

The J gene is TRBJ2-5, the V gene TRBV5-1, with 10 bases that match TRBD2. The DNA end is a closer match to TRBJ2-7, so the J assignment may be wrong. The CDR3 totals 14 residues. Germline loops: CDR1 SGHRS, CDR2 YFSETQ. CDR3 in amino acids: CASSLELAGPEQYF. In nucleotides, the CDR3 is TGCGCCAGCAGCTTGGAACTAGCGGGACCCGAGCAGTACTTC.

A remark on this clonotype: At one boundary the junction diverges from the germline segment, which might be a read error. V is TRBV5-1 and J is TRBJ2-1; possibly TRBD1 for D (6 bases). CDR3 length equals 16 residues. Germline CDR1 SGHRS, CDR2 YFSETQ. The CDR3, as DNA: TGCGCCAGCAGCTTGGAGGGACACAACTCCTACAATGGGCAGTTCTTC. It specifies CASSLEGHNSYNGQFF.

J is TRBJ2-7 and V is TRBV6-2 or TRBV6-3; 7 positions agree with TRBD1. J was trimmed by 2 bases and V by 5 bases; bases with no gene match: 12. CDR1 is MNHEY and CDR2 is SVGEGT in the germline V gene. The CDR3 covers 16 residues. The CDR3 DNA reads TGTGCCAGCAGTCTTGAGCCGGGACAGTATACCTACGAGCAGTACTTC. Translated, it gives CASSLEPGQYTYEQYF.

This clonotype occurred a few times. The chain uses TRBV20-1 and TRBJ2-7, with D possibly being TRBD2 (6 bases). The CDR3 covers 14 residues. Trimming pared 5 bases from V and 0 bases from J, leaving 14 bases between. The germline CDR1 and CDR2 sequences are DFQATT and SNEGSKA (reference sequence). The CDR3 reads CSAPTRGSSYEQYF. CDR3 DNA: TGCAGTGCTCCTACCCGGGGGAGCTCCTACGAGCAGTACTTC.

This clonotype was observed a single time. The rearrangement uses TRBV27 and TRBJ2-7, with D possibly called TRBD1 or TRBD2 (5 bases each). V lost 1 base, J lost 6 bases, and 10 bases lay in between. The CDR3 totals 13 residues. Looked up from germline, CDR1 is MNHEY and CDR2 is SMNVEV (reference sequence). In DNA, the CDR3 is TGTGCCAGCAGTTTATTTCGGGGCCTCGAGCAGTACTTC. Its translation is CASSLFRGLEQYF.

The chain combines TRBV7-2 with TRBJ2-7; TRBD2 agrees at 11 bases. V shed 3 bases and J 4 bases; nucleotides not matched to a gene: 5. The CDR3 contains 15 residues. Looked up from germline, CDR1 is SGHTA and CDR2 is FQGNSA. The CDR3 sequence is CASSLTSGAGYEQYF. As DNA, the CDR3 is TGTGCCAGCAGCTTGACTAGCGGGGCCGGTTACGAGCAGTACTTC.

The chain uses TRBV7-9 and TRBJ2-5, with a tentative D call TRBD2 (6 bases). V was clipped by 4 bases and J by 4 bases, with 16 bases between them. The CDR3 has 15 residues. Germline values: CDR1 SEHNR, CDR2 FQNEAQ (reference sequence). CDR3 protein: CASSSWSWGGETQYF. The CDR3 coding sequence is TGTGCCAGCAGCTCATGGTCTTGGGGAGGAGAGACCCAGTACTTC.

J is TRBJ2-7 and V is TRBV6-2 or TRBV6-3, with TRBD2 identical over 11 bases. The V and J ends lost 2 bases and 7 bases, in that order; junction bases with no gene match: 10. The V gene's germline CDR1 is MNHEY and CDR2 SVGEGT. This CDR3 contains 16 residues. CDR3 in DNA: TGTGCCAGCAGTTACGGTAGCGGGAGGGCCAGGAATGAGCAGTACTTC. The encoded protein is CASSYGSGRARNEQYF.

This chain uses TRBV7-2 with TRBJ2-7, with 14 bases matching TRBD2. With V trimmed by 5 bases and J by 4 bases, 13 bases remained unmatched. CDR1 SGHTA and CDR2 FQGNSA come from the germline V gene. The CDR3 consists of 18 residues. CDR3 region: CASSLGGTSGRVRYEQYF. CDR3 DNA sequence: TGTGCCAGCAGCCTAGGGGGGACTAGCGGGAGAGTAAGGTACGAGCAGTACTTC.